A single T cell receptor (beta chain) is shown here with its context. As processed by the authors: Quantification of nucleated cells was approximated via reference gene primer amplification. The protocol was immunoSEQ multiplex PCR, while the TCRdb copy is restricted to in-frame clones and leaves out a portion. The V and J calls and clone size come from that table; D and trimming were worked out from the DNA. The data contain 60,000 to 75,000 clones, 80% to 90% of them singletons. The sample is drawn from a study of blood T cell repertoires in COVID-19. About the research overall: Samples came from the United States, Italy and Spain, spanning acute and convalescent COVID-19. In each case, the material was cDNA or gDNA derived from T cells, B-cell-depleted T cells, or PBMCs.

Germline CDR1 and CDR2: MNHEY and SVGAGI. Trimming pared 6 bases from V and 4 bases from J, leaving 8 bases between. The CDR3 spans 12 residues. The source material was peripheral blood. The V gene is TRBV6-5, the J gene TRBJ2-3; D gene ambiguous. The sequence came from a man aged 25-45 years with acute or convalescent COVID-19. Here the CDR3 reads CASSQLPDTQYF. CDR3 bases: TGTGCCAGCAGCCAACTTCCAGATACGCAGTATTTT.